The 26 T cell receptor beta chains given below trace back to one sample, sequenced in a study of radiation and T cells in renal cell carcinoma. Sequenced by immunoSEQ multiplex PCR; TCRdb stores in-frame clones only, minus some. The table records over 60,000 clones, roughly 85% of them present only once. Specified time point: blood 2 weeks post-SBRT. Treatment in this sample: 15 Gy SBRT to primary tumor, nephrectomy 4 weeks later. The material was blood, obtained from a patient whose treatment included radiotherapy and nephrectomy. The receptors here all came from a woman aged 45 to 65 with renal cell carcinoma.

The chain carries TRBV5-6 and TRBJ2-7, with D possibly TRBD1 on 6 matching bases. The CDR3 is 15 amino acids. The germline gives CDR1 SGHDT, CDR2 YYEEEE. Trimming stripped 0 bases from V and 3 bases from J, with 13 bases between. DNA for the CDR3: TGTGCCAGCAGCTTGGGTGGGGCAGGGGTCTACGAGCAGTACTTC. Amino acids: CASSLGGAGVYEQYF. Combining the CDR3 with reference TRBV5-6 and TRBJ2-7 gives the whole variable domain DAGVTQSPTHLIKTRGQQVTLRCSPKSGHDTVSWYQQALGQGPQFIFQYYEEEERQRGNFPDRFSGHQFPNYSSELNVNALLLGDSALYLCASSLGGAGVYEQYFGPGTRLTVT.

CDR3 region: CASSLSDTPNQPQHF. The CDR3 nucleotides read TGTGCCAGCAGTTTATCCGATACCCCTAATCAGCCCCAGCATTTT. The V and J genes are TRBV7-9 and TRBJ1-5; no reliable D call. CDR1 is SEHNR and CDR2 is FQNEAQ in the germline V gene (reference sequence). Trimming removed 6 bases at V and 4 bases at J, with 16 bases between. This CDR3 has 15 residues.

J is TRBJ2-6 and V is TRBV18; 10 bases align to TRBD1. In germline, CDR1 is KGHSH, CDR2 LQKENI. CDR3 size: 18 residues. After removal of 6 bases from V and 0 bases from J, the junction contained 8 bases not matched to a gene. The CDR3 region has the DNA TGTGCCAGCTCCGAGAGGACAGGGGGGAGCTCTGGGGCCAACGTCCTGACTTTC. Translating gives CASSERTGGSSGANVLTF. The variable domain in full, completed from reference TRBV18 and TRBJ2-6, reads NAGVMQNPRHLVRRRGQEARLRCSPMKGHSHVYWYRQLPEEGLKFMVYLQKENIIDESGMPKERFSAEFPKEGPSILRIQQVVRGDSAAYFCASSERTGGSSGANVLTFGAGSRLTVL.

The chain is built from TRBV7-2 and TRBJ2-1; 10 nucleotides line up with TRBD2. After removal of 11 bases from V and 7 bases from J, the junction contained 11 bases not matched to a gene. Germline values: CDR1 SGHTA, CDR2 FQGNSA. The CDR3 totals 14 residues. The CDR3 sequence: CALRGSGRGNEQFF. CDR3 nucleotides: TGTGCCCTACGTGGAAGCGGGAGGGGGAATGAGCAGTTCTTC.

The gene calls are TRBV4-3 and TRBJ1-5; D gene unclear. Trimming pared 0 bases from V and 2 bases from J, leaving 8 bases between. This CDR3 region has 15 residues. CDR1 and CDR2 from the germline V gene are LGHNA and YSLEER. The CDR3 protein is CASSQDAQGNQPQHF. CDR3 DNA: TGCGCCAGCAGCCAAGATGCGCAGGGCAATCAGCCCCAGCATTTT.

This clone was observed many times. This chain connects TRBV5-4 to TRBJ2-7, with D tentatively TRBD2 (7 bases). Germline V gene data show CDR1 as SGHNT and CDR2 as YYREEE (reference sequence). The CDR3 has 17 amino acids. V was cut by 4 bases and J by 6 bases, with 26 bases left in between. The CDR3 region is CASSPSSGTYFGSEQYF. The CDR3 region has the DNA TGTGCCAGCAGCCCTTCGAGCGGGACATACTTCGGCTCCGAGCAGTACTTC.

This rearrangement joins TRBV5-1 to TRBJ1-2; possible D gene TRBD1, 6 bases. V shed 4 bases and J shed 8 bases, with 15 bases lying between them. The germline V gene has CDR1 SGHRS and CDR2 YFSETQ. The CDR3 extends over 13 amino acids. CDR3 residues: CASSPEGGIGYTF. The CDR3, as DNA: TGCGCCAGCAGCCCCGAGGGGGGAATCGGCTACACCTTC.

This chain links TRBV4-3 with TRBJ2-1, with TRBD2 matching over 9 bases. The germline V gene encodes CDR1 LGHNA and CDR2 YSLEER. With 0 bases clipped from V and 9 bases from J, the junction kept 9 bases outside the gene matches. This CDR3 has 16 residues. In nucleotides, the CDR3 is TGCGCCAGCAGCCAAGATACGGGCGGGAGGGCCGGTGAGCAGTTCTTC. Translating gives CASSQDTGGRAGEQFF.

This chain links TRBV5-1 with TRBJ1-2; perhaps TRBD1 as D (6 bases). CDR3 size: 14 residues. Germline CDR1 reads SGHRS; CDR2 reads YFSETQ. The V end was cut by 0 bases, the J end by 3 bases, with 9 bases between. The CDR3 spells CASSLGAGDYGYTF. The CDR3 DNA reads as TGCGCCAGCAGCTTGGGCGCAGGGGACTATGGCTACACCTTC.

The gene calls are TRBV6-5 and TRBJ2-1, with D maybe TRBD1 (6 bases). The CDR3 is 16 amino acids. Germline CDR1 MNHEY, CDR2 SVGAGI. The V gene lost 2 bases and the J gene lost 7 bases, with 18 bases spanning the gap. This CDR3 is CASSYMDSSRWNEQFF. The CDR3 region has the DNA TGTGCCAGCAGTTACATGGACAGCTCCAGGTGGAATGAGCAGTTCTTC.

The rearrangement uses TRBV7-2 and TRBJ1-1; 9 bases align to TRBD1. Germline CDR1 is SGHTA and CDR2 is FQGNSA. The length of the CDR3 is 16 residues. V lost 0 bases to trimming and J lost 0 bases; unmatched junction nucleotides: 2. CDR3 protein: CASSLAGTGLNTEAFF. The DNA for the CDR3 is TGTGCCAGCAGCTTAGCCGGGACAGGGTTGAACACTGAAGCTTTCTTT.

The CDR3 sequence: CASSLDGTSETQYF. Written as DNA, the CDR3 is TGCGCCAGCAGCTTGGACGGGACCTCAGAGACCCAGTACTTC. The J gene is TRBJ2-5, the V gene TRBV5-1; possibly TRBD1 or TRBD2 for D (5 bases each). V lost 0 bases and J 4 bases, leaving 10 bases between the germline ends. CDR1 and CDR2 (germline): SGHRS, YFSETQ. There are 14 residues in the CDR3.

The rearrangement uses TRBV6-5 and TRBJ2-7; tentative D call: TRBD1 (6 bases). The germline CDR1 and CDR2 sequences are MNHEY and SVGAGI. V was cut by 4 bases and J by 4 bases, with 8 bases left in between. This CDR3 contains 12 residues. CDR3 DNA sequence: TGTGCCAGCAGTTTACAGGGATACGAGCAGTACTTC. Amino acids: CASSLQGYEQYF.

The V call is TRBV5-1, the J call TRBJ2-7; the D is unclear. Between the trimmed V and J ends, which lost 0 bases and 2 bases, there was a span of 3 bases. This CDR3 is 12 amino acids long. CDR1 SGHRS and CDR2 YFSETQ come from the germline V gene. The CDR3 nucleotides are TGCGCCAGCAGCTTGGGGGCCTACGAGCAGTACTTC. Translated, it gives CASSLGAYEQYF.

This chain links TRBV28 with TRBJ2-7; the D gene is possibly TRBD1 (6 bases). V dropped 2 bases and J dropped 2 bases, with 10 bases sitting between them. Germline V gene lookup returns CDR1 MDHEN and CDR2 SYDVKM. This CDR3 comprises 14 residues. CDR3 sequence (DNA): TGTGCCAGCAGTTTAGGGGGCACCCCCTACGAGCAGTACTTC. Its translation is CASSLGGTPYEQYF.

Comments on this clone: A far more abundant clone sits one base away, making this likely a read error. Additional DNA sequences in this sample encode the identical CDR3. The gene calls are TRBV5-1 and TRBJ1-2; no definite D call. The CDR3 has 15 amino acids. The germline V gene has CDR1 SGHRS and CDR2 YFSETQ. The V end lost 4 bases, the J end lost 7 bases, and 20 bases lay between the germline ends. This chain's CDR3 is CASSPVPWFLGGYTF. As DNA, the CDR3 is TGCGCCAGCAGCCCGGTTCCCTGGTTCTTAGGTGGCTACACCTTC.

The rearrangement links TRBV6-4 to TRBJ2-2, with 9 nucleotides matching TRBD2. Germline V gene data show CDR1 as MRHNA and CDR2 as SNTAGT. The J segment lost 4 bases and the V segment lost 6 bases, leaving 0 bases of the junction unmatched. The CDR3 contains 13 residues. The CDR3 DNA is TGTGCCAGCAGGACTAGCGGCACCGGGGAGCTGTTTTTT. Protein: CASRTSGTGELFF.

This clone came up once. The chain joins TRBV10-3 to TRBJ2-3; D is unresolved. Deletions cut 6 bases from V and 3 bases from J, with 13 bases between. This CDR3 spans 14 amino acids. CDR1 is ENHRY and CDR2 is SYGVKD in the germline V gene. The CDR3 DNA follows: TGTGCCATCAGATCAACCGGTCTGACAGATACGCAGTATTTT. It encodes CAIRSTGLTDTQYF.

The V call is TRBV4-2, the J call TRBJ1-1, with D possibly matching TRBD1 (5 bases). There are 16 residues in the CDR3. Germline-derived CDR1 and CDR2 are LGHNA and YNFKEQ. V gave up 2 bases and J gave up 0 bases, with 13 bases separating them. CDR3 DNA: TGTGCCAGCAGCCAATCCCTGTTGACAGTGAACACTGAAGCTTTCTTT. It is translated as CASSQSLLTVNTEAFF.

There are a few counts of this clone. The chain is built from TRBV28 and TRBJ1-1; D is undetermined. CDR3 length equals 13 residues. V was cut by 1 base and J by 4 bases, with 7 bases left in between. The V gene's germline CDR1 is MDHEN and CDR2 SYDVKM. The CDR3 region is CASSLLQSTEAFF. CDR3 coding DNA: TGTGCCAGCAGTTTATTACAGAGCACTGAAGCTTTCTTT.

V and J are TRBV5-1 and TRBJ2-1; D may correspond to TRBD1 or TRBD2 (5 bases each). V lost 3 bases to trimming and J lost 10 bases, with 8 bases between them. This CDR3 comprises 11 residues. Germline V lookup: CDR1 SGHRS, CDR2 YFSETQ. The DNA of the CDR3 is TGCGCCAGCAGCTCCAGGGACGAGCAGTTCTTC. This gives the protein CASSSRDEQFF.

This sequence joins TRBV20-1 and TRBJ1-5; D gene uncertain. Germline loops: CDR1 DFQATT, CDR2 SNEGSKA (reference sequence). The CDR3 contains 11 residues. Deletions cut 2 bases from V and 4 bases from J, with 3 bases between. CDR3 amino acids: CSARRNQPQHF. The CDR3 DNA is TGCAGTGCTAGAAGGAATCAGCCCCAGCATTTT.

CDR3 sequence: CASSESLAGGETQYF. CDR3 sequence (DNA): TGTGCCAGCAGTGAAAGTCTAGCGGGAGGGGAGACCCAGTACTTC. This chain connects TRBV2 to TRBJ2-5; TRBD2 matches 12 bases. The CDR3 has 15 residues. Trimming took 2 bases from V and 5 from J; bases not matched to a gene: 3. Germline values: CDR1 SNHLY, CDR2 FYNNEI.

V usage is TRBV5-1 and J usage is TRBJ1-2, with TRBD1 as a possible D gene (6 bases). The CDR3 length is 17 residues. Between the trimmed V and J ends, which lost 4 bases and 4 bases, there was a span of 23 bases. Germline V CDR1 and CDR2: SGHRS, YFSETQ. For the CDR3, the DNA is TGCGCCAGCAGCCATGGGTTAGGAGGGGGTAACGGCTATGGCTACACCTTC. Protein sequence: CASSHGLGGGNGYGYTF.

The chain is built from TRBV6-5 and TRBJ1-1; D unresolved. This CDR3 has 13 residues. The V gene's germline CDR1 is MNHEY and CDR2 SVGAGI. V was pared by 2 bases and J by 4 bases, with 8 bases between. As DNA, the CDR3 is TGTGCCAGCAGTTACCTCTTCACCACTGAAGCTTTCTTT. Protein: CASSYLFTTEAFF.

J is TRBJ1-1 and V is TRBV9; D gene uncertain. From germline, CDR1 is SGDLS and CDR2 YYNGEE. Trimming removed 0 bases from V and 0 bases from J, with 9 bases in between. This CDR3 has 15 residues. CDR3: CASSVGSALNTEAFF. In nucleotides, the CDR3 is TGTGCCAGCAGCGTAGGAAGCGCTTTGAACACTGAAGCTTTCTTT. Using reference TRBV9 and TRBJ1-1 for the parts outside the CDR3, the full variable domain is DSGVTQTPKHLITATGQRVTLRCSPRSGDLSVYWYQQSLDQGLQFLIQYYNGEERAKGNILERFSAQQFPDLHSELNLSSLELGDSALYFCASSVGSALNTEAFFGQGTRLTVV.